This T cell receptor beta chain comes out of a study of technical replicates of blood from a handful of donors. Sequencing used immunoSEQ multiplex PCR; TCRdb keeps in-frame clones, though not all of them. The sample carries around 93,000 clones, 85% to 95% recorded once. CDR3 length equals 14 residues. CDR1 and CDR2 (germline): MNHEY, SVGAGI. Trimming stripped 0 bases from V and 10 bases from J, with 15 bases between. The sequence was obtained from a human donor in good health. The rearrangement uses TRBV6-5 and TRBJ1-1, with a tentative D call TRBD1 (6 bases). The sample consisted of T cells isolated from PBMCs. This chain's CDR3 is CASSYSPTGLRAFF. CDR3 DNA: TGTGCCAGCAGTTACTCTCCCACAGGGTTAAGAGCTTTCTTT.